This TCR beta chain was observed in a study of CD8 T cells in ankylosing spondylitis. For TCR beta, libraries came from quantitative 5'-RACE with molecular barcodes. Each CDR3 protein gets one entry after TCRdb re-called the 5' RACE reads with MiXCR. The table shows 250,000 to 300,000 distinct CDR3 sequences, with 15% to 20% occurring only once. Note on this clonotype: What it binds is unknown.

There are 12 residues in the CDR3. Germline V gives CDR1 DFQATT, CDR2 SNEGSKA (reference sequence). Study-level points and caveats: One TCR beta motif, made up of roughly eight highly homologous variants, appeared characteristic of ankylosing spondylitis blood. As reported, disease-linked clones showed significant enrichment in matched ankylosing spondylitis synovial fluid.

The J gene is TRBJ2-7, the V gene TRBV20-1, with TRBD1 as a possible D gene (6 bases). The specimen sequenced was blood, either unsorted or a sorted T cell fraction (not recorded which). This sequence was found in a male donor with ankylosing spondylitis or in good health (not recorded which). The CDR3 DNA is TGCACGACAGGAGGAAGGGGCTACGAGCAGTACTTC. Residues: CTTGGRGYEQYF.